This T cell receptor beta chain comes out of a study of monozygotic twins with cystic fibrosis (dated by TCRdb to 2020 to 2022). At the level of the whole study: Barcoded libraries were made from around 3 micrograms of fragmented DNA using roughly 16 PCR cycles. Data for three of the twin pairs had previously been reported in another context. Twins were ranked among over a thousand cohort participants for weight-for-height and FEVPerc (FEV1 disease centile) on the day of blood sampling. The study compared TCR beta repertoires within and between 16 monozygotic twin pairs with cystic fibrosis to assess genetic influence on V and J gene usage. Made up mostly of children and adolescents, the cohort included ten female and six male twin pairs ranging in age from about 2.0 to 36.4 years, with a median of about 9 years. What the work shows at the level of the full study, not this receptor alone: The cohort was small, and the number of shared CDR3s showed no association with age, concordance or disease severity. In 13 of 16 pairs, V gene usage most closely resembled the co-twin's, and the same held for J usage in 8 of 16 pairs, a pattern suggesting genetic constraints. Simpson clonality was generally low (median about 0.0095), suggesting a naive-dominated repertoire, with higher clonality in the most severely affected patients. Nucleotide-identical clonotype sharing was significantly higher within monozygotic CF twin pairs than between unrelated CF individuals (P = 0.000026, Mann-Whitney).

Cut back by 3 bases and 6 bases, the V and J ends lie 14 bases apart. Based on the germline V gene (reference sequence), the CDR1 and CDR2 sequences are GTSNPN and SVGIG. The CDR3 covers 13 residues, taking in both the cysteine and the phenylalanine. Of all the DNA, just the CDR3 is kept, 39 bases in frame from base 1. A remark on this clone: Its antigen is unknown. No much larger clone is present one base from it, and per-base qualities are unavailable.

TCR beta CDR3 regions were amplified by multiplex PCR using the immunoSEQ immune profiling system, following the manufacturer's instructions. An Illumina NextSeq system was used for sequencing. As for the authors' bioinformatics: The immunoSEQ Analyzer platform handled processing of the sequence data, and clonality was calculated by taking the square root of Simpson's index of productive rearrangements. Similarity in V and J usage was quantified by Jensen-Shannon distance, and CDR3 generation probabilities were calculated with OLGA. Shared CDR3 sequences were searched in the immuneACCESS database (August 2020) and in VDJdb (December 2020). The immuneACCESS repertoire file appears here via TCRdb, limited to in-frame rearrangements. These files lack a portion of the clones; in checked studies, under half of the deficit traces to unresolved V genes, and the cause of the others is not known. That table is the source of V, J and clone size, and D and trimming were worked out from the DNA. The sample table shows roughly 10,000 clones, and approximately 99.4% are seen once. The ten largest clones represent approximately 0.41% of the sample.

The twin pairs came from the European Cystic Fibrosis Twin and Sibling Study Cohort, a cohort that recruited patients from 150 to 200 CF clinics across 14 European countries. Zygosity and CFTR genotype were verified in-house, and zygosity was tested by multiplex PCR of nine short tandem repeat loci. Peripheral blood was sampled from each twin, with clinical parameters recorded on the day of blood sampling. Phenol/chloroform extraction was used to isolate genomic DNA from peripheral blood cells, and the DNA was then kept in TE buffer at 4 degrees C. This TCR was sampled from a man aged 18 to 29 with cystic fibrosis. The sequence is built from TRBV30 and TRBJ1-2; tentative D gene TRBD1, with 6 bases matching. The sample consisted of blood. The CDR3: CAWSPQGLNGYTF. The DNA sequence is TGTGCCTGGAGCCCCCAGGGGTTGAATGGCTACACCTTC.